The 18 T cell receptor beta chains below come from one sample, sequenced in a study of metastatic and nonmetastatic thyroid tumors. TCRdb used MiXCR to call clones anew from the PCR reads. Here the sample spans about 26,000 clones, roughly 26% being singletons. All patients reached thyroid surgery having received no treatment beforehand. The sequenced sample consisted of blood. The receptors originated from a female donor with papillary thyroid cancer or a benign thyroid nodule (not recorded which). Some clones in this sample may be carry-over from other donors' samples.

This clone was counted ten times or more. This rearrangement joins TRBV20-1 to TRBJ2-3; 10 bases are shared with TRBD2. The V gene end was trimmed by 2 bases and the J gene end by 5 bases; junction bases not matched to a gene: 7. Germline-derived CDR1 and CDR2 are DFQATT and SNEGSKA (reference sequence). CDR3 length: 15 amino acids. The CDR3 coding sequence is TGCAGTGCTAGAACCCTAGCGGGAGTGGAAGATACGCAGTATTTT. Its protein is CSARTLAGVEDTQYF.

As to this clone: A much larger clone is a single base away; this may be a read error. Other DNA variants within this sample encode the same CDR3. The chain couples TRBV5-6 to TRBJ2-5, with D tentatively TRBD1 or TRBD2 (6 bases each). The germline V and J ends were trimmed by 0 bases and 7 bases, with 13 bases remaining between them. There are 14 residues in the CDR3. Germline-derived CDR1 and CDR2 are SGHDT and YYEEEE. The CDR3 here is CASSLGPGAPTQYF. DNA of the CDR3: TGTGCCAGCAGCTTGGGTCCGGGGGCGCCGACCCAGTACTTC.

This clone qualifies as medium-sized. The chain couples TRBV28 to TRBJ1-1; a weak D match, TRBD1 (5 bases). CDR3 size: 13 residues. Germline V gene lookup returns CDR1 MDHEN and CDR2 SYDVKM. The V end was cut by 3 bases, the J end by 6 bases, with 11 bases between. The CDR3 region is CASSFGGVPEAFF. Here the CDR3 DNA reads TGTGCCAGCAGTTTCGGGGGTGTTCCTGAAGCTTTCTTT.

This clone was seen repeatedly, ten times or more. This chain joins TRBV12-5 and TRBJ1-1; 7 nucleotides line up with TRBD1. The CDR3 is made up of 16 amino acids. J gave up 0 bases and V 4 bases, and 8 bases lay outside the gene matches. Germline lookup yields CDR1 LGHNT and CDR2 FRNRAP. This chain's CDR3 is CASGSRAGQLNTEAFF. The CDR3 nucleotides are TGTGCTAGTGGTTCGAGGGCGGGACAGCTGAACACTGAAGCTTTCTTT.

The V call is TRBV9, the J call TRBJ1-4; 7 bases align to TRBD1. Germline values: CDR1 SGDLS, CDR2 YYNGEE. The CDR3 covers 15 residues. V gave up 4 bases and J gave up 7 bases; unmatched junction bases: 10. The CDR3 loop is CASSIGGREGEKLFF. CDR3 sequence (DNA): TGTGCCAGCAGCATAGGGGGCAGGGAAGGTGAAAAACTGTTTTTT. The entire variable domain, with the rest obtained from reference TRBV9 and TRBJ1-4, is as follows: DSGVTQTPKHLITATGQRVTLRCSPRSGDLSVYWYQQSLDQGLQFLIQYYNGEERAKGNILERFSAQQFPDLHSELNLSSLELGDSALYFCASSIGGREGEKLFFGSGTQLSVL.

The chain is built from TRBV9 and TRBJ1-4; 7 nucleotides align to TRBD1. From germline, CDR1 is SGDLS and CDR2 YYNGEE. CDR3 length: 15 amino acids. Trimming cost V 3 bases and J 3 bases; bases outside gene matches: 5. The CDR3 is CASSAPGTANEKLFF. CDR3 DNA: TGTGCCAGCAGCGCCCCCGGGACAGCTAATGAAAAACTGTTTTTT.

This clone was picked up many times. This chain joins TRBV5-1 and TRBJ2-1; TRBD2 agrees at 12 bases. The CDR3 length is 15 residues. Germline V CDR1 and CDR2: SGHRS, YFSETQ. Trimming at V came to 1 base and at J to 7 bases, leaving 3 bases not matched to a gene. This CDR3 reads CASSLLAGGRNEQFF. The CDR3 DNA sequence: TGCGCCAGCAGCTTGCTAGCGGGAGGGCGGAATGAGCAGTTCTTC.

The rearrangement joins TRBV28 to TRBJ2-5, with a weak D call TRBD2 (5 bases). V lost 5 bases and J 5 bases, leaving 15 bases between the germline ends. Per the germline V gene, CDR1 is MDHEN and CDR2 is SYDVKM. CDR3 length: 14 amino acids. Here the CDR3 DNA reads TGTGCCAGCAGTCCCCCCAGAGGGTGGGAGACCCAGTACTTC. As protein: CASSPPRGWETQYF.

In its sample, this clone is medium-sized. This chain joins TRBV6-1 and TRBJ1-5; perhaps TRBD1 as D (6 bases). Germline V lookup: CDR1 MNHNS, CDR2 SASEGT. Trimming took 8 bases from V and 0 from J, leaving 11 bases between them. CDR3 size: 14 residues. The CDR3, as DNA: TGTGCCAGCTCTAAGGGACATAGCAATCAGCCCCAGCATTTT. Amino acids: CASSKGHSNQPQHF.

This clone is classed as medium-sized. The CDR3 is CSARESLAGRYEQYF. The CDR3 DNA is TGCAGTGCTAGAGAGTCCCTAGCGGGAAGGTACGAGCAGTACTTC. The chain links TRBV20-1 to TRBJ2-7, with 9 nucleotides matching TRBD2. The J segment lost 4 bases and the V segment lost 0 bases, leaving 7 bases of the junction unmatched. The CDR3 loop spans 15 amino acids. Germline V gene data show CDR1 as DFQATT and CDR2 as SNEGSKA (reference sequence).

This clone was picked up a small number of times. The chain links TRBV27 to TRBJ2-7, with 7 bases that match TRBD1. The CDR3 is made up of 15 amino acids. Germline-derived CDR1 and CDR2 are MNHEY and SMNVEV (reference sequence). V lost 4 bases to trimming and J lost 6 bases; unmatched junction nucleotides: 12. The CDR3, as DNA: TGTGCCAGCAGTTCGGGACGACAGGGTCACCGCGAGCAGTACTTC. It encodes CASSSGRQGHREQYF.

The V and J genes are TRBV3-2 and TRBJ2-1; the D call of TRBD2 is as the table states it, not checked on the DNA. TRBV3-2 is noted as a pseudogene. This CDR3 spans 19 amino acids. DNA of the CDR3: TGTGCCAGCAGTCACTCCGGGACTAGCGGGATAAGCTCCTACAATGAGCAGTTCTTC. The encoded protein is CASSHSGTSGISSYNEQFF.

The V call is TRBV6-2 or TRBV6-3, the J call TRBJ2-6, with D hard to call. V was shortened by 7 bases and J by 7 bases, with 8 bases between the two germline ends. CDR1 and CDR2 (germline): MNHEY, SVGEGT. The CDR3 totals 12 residues. CDR3 loop: CASMIGANVLTF. The CDR3 DNA reads TGTGCCAGCATGATAGGTGCCAACGTCCTGACTTTC.

This clone was seen at least ten times. The chain links TRBV30 to TRBJ2-5, with TRBD1 as a possible D gene (5 bases). Germline V CDR1 and CDR2: GTSNPN, SVGIG (reference sequence). V lost 0 bases, J lost 7 bases, and 15 bases lay in between. This CDR3 has 14 residues. CDR3 in amino acids: CAWSVGESRATQYF. The CDR3 DNA reads TGTGCCTGGAGTGTAGGGGAATCTCGGGCGACCCAGTACTTC. The complete variable domain, with remaining parts taken from reference TRBV30 and TRBJ2-5, reads SQTIHQWPATLVQPVGSPLSLECTVEGTSNPNLYWYRQAAGRGLQLLFYSVGIGQISSEVPQNLSASRPQDRQFILSSKKLLLSDSGFYLCAWSVGESRATQYFGPGTRLLVL.

At least ten counts were recorded for this clone. The chain has TRBV29-1 and TRBJ1-5; the match to TRBD1 covers 7 bases. Germline V gives CDR1 SQVTM, CDR2 ANQGSEA. This CDR3 spans 13 amino acids. V lost 3 bases and J lost 4; bases outside the gene matches: 3. CDR3 bases: TGCAGCGTTGAGACAGGGTTTAATCAGCCCCAGCATTTT. Protein product: CSVETGFNQPQHF. The variable domain in full, with the rest retrieved from reference TRBV29-1 and TRBJ1-5, is SAVISQKPSRDICQRGTSLTIQCQVDSQVTMMFWYRQQPGQSLTLIATANQGSEATYESGFVIDKFPISRPNLTFSTLTVSNMSPEDSSIYLCSVETGFNQPQHFGDGTRLSIL.

The table lists this clone with many counts. The chain uses TRBV3-1 and TRBJ1-3; unclear D gene. The V end was cut by 6 bases, the J end by 0 bases, with 15 bases between. Germline CDR1 LGHDT, CDR2 YNNKEL (reference sequence). This CDR3 region has 16 residues. This CDR3 is CASSTSRQLSGNTIYF. The CDR3 bases are TGTGCCAGCAGTACTAGCCGACAACTCTCTGGAAACACCATATATTTT.

This clone was detected ten times or more. V gene TRBV5-6 combines with J gene TRBJ1-1; TRBD1 matches 10 bases. Germline CDR1 reads SGHDT; CDR2 reads YYEEEE. V trimming: 4 bases; J trimming: 1 base; junction bases outside the gene matches: 1. The CDR3 consists of 14 residues. The CDR3 region has the DNA TGTGCCAGCAGCCGGGACAGGGGGAACACTGAAGCTTTCTTT. The encoded protein is CASSRDRGNTEAFF.

This clone has a single count. The chain has TRBV7-9 and TRBJ2-7, with 9 bases that match TRBD1. Trimming took 5 bases from V and 3 from J; bases not matched to a gene: 5. The CDR3 length is 14 residues. Per germline, CDR1 SEHNR and CDR2 FQNEAQ (reference sequence). DNA of the CDR3: TGTGCCAGCAGCCTCCGGGACAGGGTCTACGAGCAGTACGTC. Its protein is CASSLRDRVYEQYV.